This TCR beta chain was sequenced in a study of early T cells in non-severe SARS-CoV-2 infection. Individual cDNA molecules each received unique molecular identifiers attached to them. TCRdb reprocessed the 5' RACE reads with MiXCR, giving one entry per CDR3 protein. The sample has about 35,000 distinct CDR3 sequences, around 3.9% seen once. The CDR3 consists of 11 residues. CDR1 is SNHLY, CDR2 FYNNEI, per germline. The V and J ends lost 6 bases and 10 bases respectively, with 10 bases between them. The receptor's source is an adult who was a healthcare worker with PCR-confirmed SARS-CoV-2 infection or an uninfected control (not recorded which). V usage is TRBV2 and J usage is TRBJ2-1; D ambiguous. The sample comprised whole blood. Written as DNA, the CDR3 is TGTGCCAGCAGCCAGGCTCACGAGCAGTTCTTC. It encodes CASSQAHEQFF.